This T cell receptor (beta chain) originates from a study of cytomegalovirus exposure and HLA in healthy donors. Study context: Membership in the Caucasian-associated ancestry cluster was found for 75% to 90% of nearly 400 genotyped donors.

CDR1 is SEHNR, CDR2 FQNEAQ, per germline (reference sequence). CDR3 size: 14 residues. V gave up 5 bases and J gave up 3 bases; unmatched junction bases: 3. Study conclusions and caveats: While the bulk of TCR sequences proved rare, some public TCRs turned up in many donors. The authors listed some 150 TCR beta chains as cytomegalovirus-associated. Later, an analysis found that common viral pathogens appeared to be linked with several of the most significant clusters.

The study ran its PCR with 60 Vbeta and 13 Jbeta primers. The method was immunoSEQ multiplex PCR; TCRdb's version includes in-frame clones alone and lacks a portion of them. In the table there are 200,000 to 250,000 clones, about 81% of which are singletons. This clone was observed a handful of times. Its specificity is unknown. Material for sequencing was PBMCs. V is TRBV7-9 and J is TRBJ1-4, with 7 bases fitting TRBD1. The clonotype comes from a woman aged 40 to 50 in good health and CMV-seropositive. The CDR3 nucleotides are TGTGCCAGCAGCCGTGGACAGGCTAATGAAAAACTGTTTTTT. It encodes CASSRGQANEKLFF. The complete variable domain, with remaining parts taken from reference TRBV7-9 and TRBJ1-4, reads DTGVSQNPRHKITKRGQNVTFRCDPISEHNRLYWYRQTLGQGPEFLTYFQNEAQLEKSRLLSDRFSAERPKGSFSTLEIQRTEQGDSAMYLCASSRGQANEKLFFGSGTQLSVL.